This TCR beta chain was sequenced during a study of blood T cell repertoires in COVID-19. The overall study: Acute and convalescent COVID-19 specimens originated in the United States, Italy and Spain. PBMCs, B-cell-depleted T cells, or T cells provided the cDNA or gDNA that made up the material.

V was clipped by 6 bases and J by 3 bases, with 14 bases between them. Germline V gene sequence: CDR1 MNHEY, CDR2 SVGEGT. The CDR3 is 14 residues long. As processed by the authors: Amplifying reference gene primers gave estimates of nucleated cell counts. Using immunoSEQ multiplex PCR, the repertoire was profiled, and TCRdb retains in-frame clones only, with some absent. Clonal size and the V and J genes are those of that table, whereas D and trimming came from the DNA. The data show about 100,000 clones, around four fifths seen once. This clone was recorded once. Sequencing was carried out using peripheral blood. The rearrangement links TRBV6-2 or TRBV6-3 to TRBJ1-1, with D maybe TRBD1 (5 bases). The receptor's source is a woman in her 70s with acute or convalescent COVID-19. The CDR3 coding sequence is TGTGCCAGCAGCCCGTACGGAGGGGACACTGAAGCTTTCTTT. Its protein product is CASSPYGGDTEAFF.